A few counts support the clone carrying this TCR beta chain. Its specificity is not known. CDR3 length: 14 amino acids. The V and J ends lost 0 bases and 4 bases respectively, with 7 bases between them. The V gene's germline CDR1 is LNHNV and CDR2 YYDKDF (reference sequence). These data come from a study of blood T cells in healthy people across ages. The use of a sample-barcoded 5' primer and a J-beta primer mix characterized a second PCR of roughly 6 to 11 cycles. Each of the cDNA molecules was tagged by a template-switch adaptor with 12 random nucleotides. TCRdb ran MiXCR on the 5' RACE reads and lists one entry per CDR3 protein. The sample consists of roughly 700,000 distinct CDR3 sequences, around half of them appearing once. General study findings and limits: Naive CD4+ cell counts and diversity both ran higher in long-lived than in aged donors.

The sample was blood. This clonotype was obtained from an older woman in good health. The chain combines TRBV15 with TRBJ2-1; a possible D gene is TRBD2 (5 bases). CDR3 DNA sequence: TGTGCCACCAGCAGAGATGAGCGGTACAATGAGCAGTTCTTC. Translation gives CATSRDERYNEQFF.